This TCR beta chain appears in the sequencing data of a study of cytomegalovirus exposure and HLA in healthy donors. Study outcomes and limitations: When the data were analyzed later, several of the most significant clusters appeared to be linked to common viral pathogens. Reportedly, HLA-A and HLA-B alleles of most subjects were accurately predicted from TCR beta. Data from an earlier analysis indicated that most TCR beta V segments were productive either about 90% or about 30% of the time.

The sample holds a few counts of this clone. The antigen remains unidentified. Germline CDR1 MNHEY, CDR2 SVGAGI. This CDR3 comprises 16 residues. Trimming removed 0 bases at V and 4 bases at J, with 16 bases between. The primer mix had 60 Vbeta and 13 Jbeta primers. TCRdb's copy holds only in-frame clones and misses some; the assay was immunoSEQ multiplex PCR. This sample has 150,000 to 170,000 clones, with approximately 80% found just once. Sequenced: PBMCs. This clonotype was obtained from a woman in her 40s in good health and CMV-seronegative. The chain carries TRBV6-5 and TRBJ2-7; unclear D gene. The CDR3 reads CASSYSRFPPNYEQYF. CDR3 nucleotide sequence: TGTGCCAGCAGTTACTCTCGGTTCCCCCCTAATTACGAGCAGTACTTC.